These 20 T cell receptor beta chains share one sample of origin, sequenced in a study of T-cell reconstitution after alpha-beta-depleted transplantation in children. Unique molecular identifiers were used in preparing the TCRbeta library. MiXCR, applied by TCRdb to the PCR reads, yields one record per CDR3 protein. The table shows over 150,000 distinct CDR3 sequences, with 6.3% occurring only once. The input for sequencing was PBMCs, taken before TCRalphabeta/CD19-depleted stem cell transplant. Receptors were obtained from a girl in the first two years of life with combined immunodeficiency, due to receive a stem cell transplant.

This clonotype appeared many times. V usage is TRBV29-1 and J usage is TRBJ2-7; 7 positions match TRBD1. After removal of 2 bases from V and 2 bases from J, the junction contained 9 bases not matched to a gene. The CDR3 runs 15 residues. The germline V gene encodes CDR1 SQVTM and CDR2 ANQGSEA. The CDR3 nucleotides read TGCAGCGTTGAATCCATTACAGGGGCGGCCTACGAGCAGTACTTC. Its translation: CSVESITGAAYEQYF.

The table lists this clonotype with many counts. The genes are TRBV5-1 and TRBJ2-2; weak D call: TRBD2 (6 bases). The V gene lost 3 bases and the J gene lost 3 bases, with 18 bases spanning the gap. The germline V gene encodes CDR1 SGHRS and CDR2 YFSETQ. The length of the CDR3 is 17 residues. The CDR3 region is CASSWTTEPRDTGELFF. The CDR3 DNA is TGCGCCAGCAGCTGGACTACCGAGCCGAGGGACACCGGGGAGCTGTTTTTT.

This clonotype was seen ten or more times. The gene calls are TRBV20-1 and TRBJ2-5, with D perhaps assigned TRBD1 or TRBD2 (5 bases each). Germline lookup yields CDR1 DFQATT and CDR2 SNEGSKA (reference sequence). The CDR3 is 14 amino acids. V lost 5 bases, J lost 5 bases, and 18 bases lay in between. The CDR3, as DNA: TGCAGTGCTGCAGGAACCCAGGGAGACGAGACCCAGTACTTC. This encodes CSAAGTQGDETQYF.

The chain joins TRBV7-9 to TRBJ2-7; 7 bases map to TRBD2. CDR3 length: 12 amino acids. The V and J ends lost 2 bases and 6 bases, in that order; junction bases with no gene match: 1. Germline V gene lookup returns CDR1 SEHNR and CDR2 FQNEAQ (reference sequence). In DNA form, the CDR3 reads TGTGCCAGCAGCTTAAGGGAGGGCGAGCAGTACTTC. Amino acids: CASSLREGEQYF.

In its sample, this clonotype was seen many times. One end of the junction varies from germline; a read error may be responsible. The chain has TRBV9 and TRBJ2-1, with D perhaps TRBD1 (6 bases). CDR1 SGDLS and CDR2 YYNGEE come from the germline V gene. The CDR3 loop spans 11 amino acids. The DNA for the CDR3 is TGTGCCAGCAGCGCAGGGGACCAGCCCCTCTTC. Its translation: CASSAGDQPLF.

In this sample, this clonotype turned up many times. The chain carries TRBV20-1 and TRBJ2-1; a possible D gene is TRBD2 (6 bases). Per the germline V gene, CDR1 is DFQATT and CDR2 is SNEGSKA (reference sequence). The ends were cut back, 5 bases at V and 8 bases at J, with 25 bases in the middle. The CDR3 consists of 16 residues. The CDR3 region has the DNA TGCAGTGCTGGTGGTGACTTTCTACTAGCTCCTTATGAGCAGTTCTTC. Encoded protein: CSAGGDFLLAPYEQFF.

V and J are TRBV20-1 and TRBJ2-5, with 8 bases matching TRBD1. After removal of 0 bases from V and 3 bases from J, the junction contained 12 bases not matched to a gene. CDR1 DFQATT and CDR2 SNEGSKA come from the germline V gene (reference sequence). The CDR3 sequence is 17 residues long. CDR3 loop: CSARDIRGQGAKETQYF. In DNA, the CDR3 is TGCAGTGCTAGAGATATCCGAGGGCAGGGGGCAAAAGAGACCCAGTACTTC.

In its sample, this clonotype was seen many times. The chain links TRBV12-3 or TRBV12-4 to TRBJ2-1, with 10 bases that match TRBD2. This CDR3 spans 18 amino acids. V was pared by 2 bases and J by 9 bases, with 16 bases of the junction left unmatched. The CDR3 is CASSLMLAGVIPWFEQFF. CDR3 sequence (DNA): TGTGCCAGCAGTTTAATGCTAGCGGGAGTAATACCATGGTTTGAGCAGTTCTTC.

This clonotype was counted ten times or more. The chain employs TRBV20-1 and TRBJ2-4, with TRBD2 matching 12 bases. The CDR3 sequence is 18 residues long. The trim removed 3 bases at V and 1 base at J, leaving 10 bases unmatched. The V gene's germline CDR1 is DFQATT and CDR2 SNEGSKA (reference sequence). The CDR3 spells CSARELAGGPLAKNIQYF. The CDR3, as DNA: TGCAGTGCTAGGGAGCTAGCGGGAGGGCCCCTCGCCAAAAACATTCAGTACTTC.

This clonotype was found many times. The J gene is TRBJ2-2, the V gene TRBV28; D gene uncertain. The CDR3 has 11 amino acids. The V gene's germline CDR1 is MDHEN and CDR2 SYDVKM. V lost 5 bases and J lost 11, with 9 bases in between. CDR3 sequence (DNA): TGTGCCAGCAGTCTCCATTTAGAGCTGTTTTTT. It translates to CASSLHLELFF. Together with reference TRBV28 and TRBJ2-2, the CDR3 gives the full variable domain: DVKVTQSSRYLVKRTGEKVFLECVQDMDHENMFWYRQDPGLGLRLIYFSYDVKMKEKGDIPEGYSVSREKKERFSLILESASTNQTSMYLCASSLHLELFFGEGSRLTVL.

This clonotype was found many times. J is TRBJ2-5 and V is TRBV7-2; 8 nucleotides match TRBD2. CDR1 and CDR2 from the germline V gene are SGHTA and FQGNSA. The CDR3 is 15 amino acids. J gave up 2 bases and V 6 bases, and 8 bases lay outside the gene matches. The CDR3 region has the DNA TGTGCCAGCAGTTCCCCATTAGCGGGACAAGAGACCCAGTACTTC. As protein: CASSSPLAGQETQYF.

This clonotype showed up many times. The chain is built from TRBV6-2 or TRBV6-3 and TRBJ1-1, with D possibly TRBD1 on 5 matching bases. The ends were cut back, 2 bases at V and 1 base at J, with 11 bases in the middle. CDR1 and CDR2 from the germline V gene are MNHEY and SVGEGT. The CDR3 loop spans 15 amino acids. CDR3 sequence reads: CASSYPRQSNTEAFF. CDR3 nucleotide sequence: TGTGCCAGCAGTTACCCCAGACAGTCGAACACTGAAGCTTTCTTT.

This clonotype came up many times. This chain uses TRBV28 with TRBJ2-1, with 14 bases that match TRBD2. In germline, CDR1 is MDHEN, CDR2 SYDVKM. The CDR3 is 17 residues long. J lost 1 base, V lost 4 bases, and 3 bases had no gene match. CDR3 in amino acids: CASSSGLAGDSYNEQFF. CDR3 DNA: TGTGCCAGCAGTTCGGGACTAGCGGGAGATTCCTACAATGAGCAGTTCTTC.

This clonotype showed up many times. In DNA, the CDR3 is TGCGCCAGCAGCCAAGATTCGACTAGCGGACCCTCCTACGAGCAGTACTTC. Translation gives CASSQDSTSGPSYEQYF. This chain joins TRBV4-3 and TRBJ2-7; TRBD2 agrees at 9 bases. Germline V gene sequence: CDR1 LGHNA, CDR2 YSLEER. V gave up 0 bases and J gave up 0 bases; unmatched junction bases: 6. The length of the CDR3 is 17 residues.

This clonotype appeared a few times. This sequence joins TRBV29-1 and TRBJ2-1; maybe TRBD2 (6 bases). There are 18 residues in the CDR3. V lost 0 bases to trimming and J lost 1 base, with 19 bases between them. Looked up from germline, CDR1 is SQVTM and CDR2 is ANQGSEA. Written as DNA, the CDR3 is TGCAGCGTTGAAGATCTACGGGAGACTGAGATATCCTACAATGAGCAGTTCTTC. Amino acid sequence: CSVEDLRETEISYNEQFF.

This clonotype was observed a few times. The rearrangement joins TRBV6-2 or TRBV6-3 to TRBJ1-5; a weak D match, TRBD1 (5 bases). Trimming took off 0 bases at V and 7 bases at J, with 10 bases between the two ends. The CDR3 covers 14 residues. CDR1 and CDR2 (germline): MNHEY, SVGEGT. CDR3 coding DNA: TGTGCCAGCAGTTACTCGCAGGGCCGGCAGCCCCAGCATTTT. Protein product: CASSYSQGRQPQHF.

In its sample, this clonotype was seen many times. This chain uses TRBV3-1 with TRBJ2-2; tentatively, D is TRBD1 (6 bases). The CDR3 runs 15 residues. In germline, CDR1 is LGHDT, CDR2 YNNKEL (reference sequence). V shed 5 bases and J shed 4 bases, with 14 bases lying between them. The CDR3 here is CASSWEGGITGELFF. The CDR3 DNA reads TGTGCCAGCAGCTGGGAAGGGGGAATCACCGGGGAGCTGTTTTTT.

This clonotype was picked up a small number of times. The chain employs TRBV19 and TRBJ1-2; 8 nucleotides align to TRBD1. J lost 2 bases, V lost 0 bases, and 5 bases had no gene match. In germline, CDR1 is LNHDA, CDR2 SQIVND (reference sequence). This CDR3 is 16 amino acids long. As DNA, the CDR3 is TGTGCCAGTAGTATAGATTTGTGGGACAGGAACTATGGCTACACCTTC. Amino acids: CASSIDLWDRNYGYTF.

This sequence joins TRBV4-2 and TRBJ2-5; D unclear. The germline V and J ends were trimmed by 0 bases and 4 bases, with 15 bases remaining between them. The V gene's germline CDR1 is LGHNA and CDR2 YNFKEQ. This CDR3 is built from 16 residues. This CDR3 reads CASSQDSTFGVETQYF. CDR3 in DNA: TGTGCCAGCAGCCAAGATTCTACGTTTGGAGTAGAGACCCAGTACTTC.

Ten or more counts support this clonotype. The chain has TRBV27 and TRBJ2-5, with TRBD2 matching 13 bases. V dropped 6 bases and J dropped 7; count of bases not matched to a gene: 8. Germline V gene data show CDR1 as MNHEY and CDR2 as SMNVEV (reference sequence). This CDR3 contains 15 residues. The CDR3 nucleotides are TGTGCCAGCAGCCCCGGGACTAGCGGGAAAGGGACCCAGTACTTC. Protein product: CASSPGTSGKGTQYF.